This T cell receptor beta chain originates from a study of blood T cells in healthy people across ages. Findings and limits, study-wide: There were more naive CD4+ cells and higher diversity in long-lived donors than in aged donors.

The germline V gene has CDR1 LGHDT and CDR2 YNNKEL (reference sequence). This CDR3 has 13 amino acids. Trimming stripped 4 bases from V and 5 bases from J, with 12 bases between. Primed by a sample-barcoded 5' primer and a J-beta primer mix, a second PCR proceeded for about 7 to 11 cycles. The study obtained at least 3 million CDR3-containing paired-end reads from every sample. TCRdb redid the calling of the 5' RACE reads with MiXCR, one entry per CDR3 protein. The sample contains 720,000 or so distinct CDR3 sequences, over 40% of which appear only once. With each sample, at least 5 micrograms of total RNA were extracted. Comments on this clonotype: Its antigen is as yet unknown.

The sequencing sample was made of blood. The receptor comes from a man older than 75 in good health. The rearrangement links TRBV3-1 to TRBJ2-7, with D unclear. In nucleotides, the CDR3 is TGTGCCAGCAGCCGAGGCACATCCCACGAGCAGTACTTC. Encoded protein: CASSRGTSHEQYF.